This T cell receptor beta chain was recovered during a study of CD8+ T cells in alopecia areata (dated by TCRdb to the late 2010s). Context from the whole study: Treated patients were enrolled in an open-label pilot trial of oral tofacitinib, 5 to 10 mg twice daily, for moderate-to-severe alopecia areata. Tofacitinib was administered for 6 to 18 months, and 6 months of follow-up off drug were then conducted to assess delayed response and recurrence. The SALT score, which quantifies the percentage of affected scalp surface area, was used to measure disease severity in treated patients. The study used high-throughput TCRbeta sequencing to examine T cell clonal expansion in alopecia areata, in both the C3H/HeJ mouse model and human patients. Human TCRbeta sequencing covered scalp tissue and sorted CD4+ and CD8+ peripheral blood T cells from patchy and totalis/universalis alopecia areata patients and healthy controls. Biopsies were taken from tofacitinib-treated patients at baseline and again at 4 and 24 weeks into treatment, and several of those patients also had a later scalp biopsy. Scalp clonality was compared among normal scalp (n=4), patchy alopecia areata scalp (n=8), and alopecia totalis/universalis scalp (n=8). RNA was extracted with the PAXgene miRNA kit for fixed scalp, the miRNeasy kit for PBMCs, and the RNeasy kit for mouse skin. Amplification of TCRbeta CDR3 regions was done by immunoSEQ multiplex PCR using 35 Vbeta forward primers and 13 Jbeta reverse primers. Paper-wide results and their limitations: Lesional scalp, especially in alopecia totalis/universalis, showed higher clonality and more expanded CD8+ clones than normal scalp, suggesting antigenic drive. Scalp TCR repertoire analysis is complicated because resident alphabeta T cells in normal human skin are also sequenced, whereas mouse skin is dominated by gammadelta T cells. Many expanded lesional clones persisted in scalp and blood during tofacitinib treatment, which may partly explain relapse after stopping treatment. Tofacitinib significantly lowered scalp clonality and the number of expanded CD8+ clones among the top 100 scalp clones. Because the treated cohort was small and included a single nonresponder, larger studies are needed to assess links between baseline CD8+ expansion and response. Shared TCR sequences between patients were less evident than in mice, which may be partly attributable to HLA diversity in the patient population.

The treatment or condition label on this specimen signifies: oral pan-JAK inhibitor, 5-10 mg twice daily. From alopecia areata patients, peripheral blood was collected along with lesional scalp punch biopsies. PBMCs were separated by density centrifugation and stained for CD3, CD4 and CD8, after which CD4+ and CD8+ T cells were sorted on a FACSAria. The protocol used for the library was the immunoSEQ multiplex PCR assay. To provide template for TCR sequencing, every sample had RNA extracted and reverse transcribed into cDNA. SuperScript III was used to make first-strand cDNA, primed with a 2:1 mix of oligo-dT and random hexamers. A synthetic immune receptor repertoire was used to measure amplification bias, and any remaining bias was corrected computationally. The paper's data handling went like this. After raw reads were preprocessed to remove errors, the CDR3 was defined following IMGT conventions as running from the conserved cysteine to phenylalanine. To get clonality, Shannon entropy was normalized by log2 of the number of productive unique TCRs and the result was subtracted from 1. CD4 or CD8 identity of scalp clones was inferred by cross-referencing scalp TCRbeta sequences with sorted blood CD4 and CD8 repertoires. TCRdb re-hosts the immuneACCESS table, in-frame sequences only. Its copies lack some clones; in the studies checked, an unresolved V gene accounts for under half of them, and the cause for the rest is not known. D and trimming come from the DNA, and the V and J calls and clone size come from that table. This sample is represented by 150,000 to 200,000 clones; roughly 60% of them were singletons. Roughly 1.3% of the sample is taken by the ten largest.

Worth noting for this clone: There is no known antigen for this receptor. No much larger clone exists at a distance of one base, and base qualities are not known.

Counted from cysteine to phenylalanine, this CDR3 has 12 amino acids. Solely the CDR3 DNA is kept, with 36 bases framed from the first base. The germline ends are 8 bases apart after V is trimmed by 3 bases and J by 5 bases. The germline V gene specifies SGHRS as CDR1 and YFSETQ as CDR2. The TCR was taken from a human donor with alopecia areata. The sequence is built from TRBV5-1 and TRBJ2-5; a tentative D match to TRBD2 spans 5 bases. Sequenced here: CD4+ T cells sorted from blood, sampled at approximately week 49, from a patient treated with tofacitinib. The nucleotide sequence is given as TGCGCCAGCAGCTCTAGCCGGGAGACCCAGTACTTC. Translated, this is CASSSSRETQYF.